This T cell receptor beta chain originates from a study of blood T cell repertoires in COVID-19. Study at large: Some COVID-19 samples were acute and others convalescent; all came from the United States, Italy and Spain.

Assay: immunoSEQ multiplex PCR; the TCRdb copy retains only in-frame clones and omits some. Here the sample spans about 78,000 clones, 90% being singletons. This CDR3 comprises 18 residues. Germline CDR1 reads SGHDT; CDR2 reads YYEEEE. V lost 1 base, J lost 0 bases, and 17 bases lay in between. V usage is TRBV5-6 and J usage is TRBJ1-3; D gene uncertain. The clonotype originates from a woman aged 45 to 65 in a cohort sampled during active COVID-19. What was sequenced was peripheral blood. As DNA, the CDR3 is TGTGCCAGCAGCTTGAAGGGAGGAGATTTCCTCTCTGGAAACACCATATATTTT. It yields the protein CASSLKGGDFLSGNTIYF. Based on the CDR3 plus reference TRBV5-6 and TRBJ1-3, the full variable domain is DAGVTQSPTHLIKTRGQQVTLRCSPKSGHDTVSWYQQALGQGPQFIFQYYEEEERQRGNFPDRFSGHQFPNYSSELNVNALLLGDSALYLCASSLKGGDFLSGNTIYFGEGSWLTVV.